The 30 T cell receptor beta chains presented below share a single source sample, sequenced in a study of early T cells in non-severe SARS-CoV-2 infection. TCRdb redid the calling of the 5' RACE reads with MiXCR, one entry per CDR3 protein. The sample lists tens of thousands of distinct CDR3 sequences; 5.5% to 7.5% were seen once. Sequenced sample: whole blood. These receptors were collected from an adult who was a healthcare worker with PCR-confirmed SARS-CoV-2 infection or an uninfected control (not recorded which).

Only a few counts were recorded for this clonotype. The chain is built from TRBV7-2 and TRBJ2-2, with 7 bases identical to TRBD1. The CDR3 is made up of 20 amino acids. V shed 5 bases and J 0 bases; nucleotides not matched to a gene: 18. CDR1 SGHTA and CDR2 FQGNSA come from the germline V gene. The CDR3 sequence is CASSPTIRGLILPNTGELFF. In nucleotides, the CDR3 is TGTGCCAGCAGCCCAACGATTAGGGGGCTAATATTGCCGAACACCGGGGAGCTGTTTTTT.

V gene TRBV6-5 combines with J gene TRBJ2-6, with no clear D. From germline, CDR1 is MNHEY and CDR2 SVGAGI. This CDR3 comprises 16 residues. Trimming pared 7 bases from V and 0 bases from J, leaving 13 bases between. The CDR3 is CASKLDGSSGANVLTF. CDR3 coding DNA: TGTGCCAGCAAATTAGACGGCAGCTCTGGGGCCAACGTCCTGACTTTC.

This clonotype was seen a few times. J is TRBJ2-7 and V is TRBV25-1, with 8 bases lining up with TRBD1. Per the germline V gene, CDR1 is MGHDK and CDR2 is SYGVNS. The J segment lost 3 bases and the V segment lost 5 bases, leaving 6 bases of the junction unmatched. The CDR3 spans 14 residues. The CDR3 nucleotides read TGTGCCAGCAGTCCCGGGACAGGAATCTACGAGCAGTACTTC. Translation gives CASSPGTGIYEQYF.

This clonotype has just a few counts. This chain connects TRBV5-1 to TRBJ2-5; TRBD1 matches 11 bases. The ends lost 4 bases at V and 4 bases at J; junction bases unmatched: 9. The CDR3 length is 16 residues. From germline, CDR1 is SGHRS and CDR2 YFSETQ. The CDR3 is CASSRWDRGFGETQYF. As DNA, the CDR3 is TGCGCCAGCAGCCGTTGGGACAGGGGGTTCGGAGAGACCCAGTACTTC.

This clonotype was seen at least ten times. V and J are TRBV4-3 and TRBJ1-4, with D possibly being TRBD1 (6 bases). With 2 bases removed from V and 5 bases from J, the gap between germline ends came to 21 bases. CDR3 length equals 18 residues. The germline CDR1 and CDR2 sequences are LGHNA and YSLEER. CDR3 sequence: CASSQLKQGIGLNEKLFF. In DNA form, the CDR3 reads TGCGCCAGCAGCCAACTTAAACAGGGAATCGGACTCAATGAAAAACTGTTTTTT.

The V and J genes are TRBV6-5 and TRBJ2-1; 11 nucleotides match TRBD1. Germline V CDR1 and CDR2: MNHEY, SVGAGI. The CDR3 has 15 amino acids. V trimming: 0 bases; J trimming: 6 bases; junction bases outside the gene matches: 1. The chain's CDR3 is CASSYSGTGGNEQFF. In nucleotides, the CDR3 is TGTGCCAGCAGTTACTCAGGGACAGGGGGCAATGAGCAGTTCTTC.

This clonotype was seen at least ten times. J is TRBJ2-7 and V is TRBV12-3 or TRBV12-4, with 7 bases aligning to TRBD1. The V and J ends lost 1 base and 5 bases, in that order; junction bases with no gene match: 5. The CDR3 has 14 residues. The CDR3 region is CASSLETGPNEQYF. The CDR3 nucleotides read TGTGCCAGCAGTTTAGAGACAGGGCCCAACGAGCAGTACTTC.

This clonotype was picked up many times. V and J are TRBV12-3 or TRBV12-4 and TRBJ1-5; D gene unclear. The V end lost 3 bases, the J end lost 0 bases, and 15 bases lay between the germline ends. This CDR3 spans 17 amino acids. The CDR3 DNA follows: TGTGCCAGCAGTTTTCCCCGGGGTTTGATTAGCAATCAGCCCCAGCATTTT. Amino acid sequence: CASSFPRGLISNQPQHF.

This clonotype was seen repeatedly, ten times or more. The V call is TRBV14, the J call TRBJ1-2, with TRBD1 as a possible D gene (5 bases). CDR1 is SGHDN and CDR2 is FVKESK in the germline V gene. Trimming pared 4 bases from V and 2 bases from J, leaving 23 bases between. The length of the CDR3 is 18 residues. The CDR3 loop reads CASSPPKGRREANYGYTF. DNA for the CDR3: TGTGCCAGCAGCCCCCCAAAGGGGCGCAGGGAGGCCAACTATGGCTACACCTTC. Combining the CDR3 with reference TRBV14 and TRBJ1-2 gives the whole variable domain EAGVTQFPSHSVIEKGQTVTLRCDPISGHDNLYWYRRVMGKEIKFLLHFVKESKQDESGMPNNRFLAERTGGTYSTLKVQPAELEDSGVYFCASSPPKGRREANYGYTFGSGTRLTVV.

This clonotype came up many times. The J gene is TRBJ2-5, the V gene TRBV19; TRBD2 agrees at 8 bases. The CDR3 has 15 amino acids. Losses at the gene ends were 10 bases for V and 5 bases for J; bases not matched to a gene: 15. The germline V gene has CDR1 LNHDA and CDR2 SQIVND (reference sequence). As DNA, the CDR3 is TGTGCCACCGGGAGGGGAGACAGGCCCGGGGAGACCCAGTACTTC. Its protein is CATGRGDRPGETQYF. Full variable domain (missing parts from reference TRBV19 and TRBJ2-5): DGGITQSPKYLFRKEGQNVTLSCEQNLNHDAMYWYRQDPGQGLRLIYYSQIVNDFQKGDIAEGYSVSREKKESFPLTVTSAQKNPTAFYLCATGRGDRPGETQYFGPGTRLLVL.

This clonotype has at least ten counts. The genes are TRBV11-2 and TRBJ1-2, with D hard to call. The CDR3 consists of 12 residues. Trimming cost V 5 bases and J 6 bases, with 10 bases left between them. Germline values: CDR1 SGHAT, CDR2 FQNNGV. This chain's CDR3 is CASSAGLHGYTF. DNA for the CDR3: TGTGCCAGCAGCGCCGGGCTTCATGGCTACACCTTC.

This clonotype has just a few counts. This chain connects TRBV11-2 to TRBJ2-3, with D perhaps TRBD1 or TRBD2 (5 bases each). Germline assignment: CDR1 SGHAT and CDR2 FQNNGV. Trimming removed 5 bases from V and 0 bases from J, with 12 bases in between. The CDR3 totals 15 residues. The CDR3 DNA follows: TGTGCCAGCAGCCCATGGGACCTTAGCACAGATACGCAGTATTTT. It specifies CASSPWDLSTDTQYF.

This clonotype was seen at least ten times. The chain uses TRBV18 and TRBJ1-1; 10 nucleotides match TRBD1. This CDR3 region has 16 residues. Germline-derived CDR1 and CDR2 are KGHSH and LQKENI. V shed 5 bases and J 1 base; nucleotides not matched to a gene: 7. CDR3 in DNA: TGTGCCAGCTCATCGGGACAGGGGCCAGAGAACACTGAAGCTTTCTTT. Amino acids: CASSSGQGPENTEAFF. Filled out from reference TRBV18 and TRBJ1-1, the complete variable domain reads NAGVMQNPRHLVRRRGQEARLRCSPMKGHSHVYWYRQLPEEGLKFMVYLQKENIIDESGMPKERFSAEFPKEGPSILRIQQVVRGDSAAYFCASSSGQGPENTEAFFGQGTRLTVV.

In its sample, this clonotype was seen many times. This sequence joins TRBV18 and TRBJ2-3; unclear D gene. The germline CDR1 and CDR2 sequences are KGHSH and LQKENI. The CDR3 length is 14 residues. V was shortened by 3 bases and J by 2 bases, with 9 bases between the two germline ends. CDR3 bases: TGTGCCAGCTCACCGCCTCATGACACAGATACGCAGTATTTT. Translation: CASSPPHDTDTQYF.

At least ten counts were recorded for this clonotype. The chain employs TRBV6-2 or TRBV6-3 and TRBJ2-1, with D tentatively TRBD1 (5 bases). With 6 bases removed from V and 4 bases from J, the gap between germline ends came to 16 bases. The germline V gene has CDR1 MNHEY and CDR2 SVGEGT. This CDR3 has 15 residues. The chain's CDR3 is CASRNQGHLYNEQFF. The CDR3 DNA is TGTGCCAGCAGGAACCAGGGCCACTTATACAATGAGCAGTTCTTC.

This clonotype was counted only a few times. CDR3: CASSRQRTNYNEQFF. The CDR3 nucleotides read TGTGCCAGCAGTAGACAGAGAACGAACTACAATGAGCAGTTCTTC. V usage is TRBV2 and J usage is TRBJ2-1, with D possibly being TRBD1 (5 bases). The length of the CDR3 is 15 residues. Trimming shortened V by 5 bases and J by 3 bases, and 14 bases separated the two germline ends. CDR1 and CDR2 from the germline V gene are SNHLY and FYNNEI.

V is TRBV7-6 and J is TRBJ2-7; no firm D call. The CDR3 is 13 amino acids. CDR1 and CDR2 from the germline V gene are SGHVS and FNYEAQ. Trimming took 1 base from V and 5 from J, leaving 9 bases between them. CDR3 in amino acids: CASSLGGLHEQYF. As DNA, the CDR3 is TGTGCCAGCAGCTTAGGCGGTCTCCACGAGCAGTACTTC.

The table lists this clonotype with many counts. This rearrangement joins TRBV3-1 to TRBJ1-1; D remains ambiguous. The CDR3 covers 12 residues. With 5 bases removed from V and 8 bases from J, the gap between germline ends came to 12 bases. CDR1 and CDR2 from the germline V gene are LGHDT and YNNKEL (reference sequence). The DNA of the CDR3 is TGTGCCAGCAGCATGGAGCCGGGGGAAGCTTTCTTT. As protein: CASSMEPGEAFF.

The genes are TRBV27 and TRBJ1-1; D not certain. Looked up from germline, CDR1 is MNHEY and CDR2 is SMNVEV (reference sequence). There are 13 residues in the CDR3. Deletions cut 4 bases from V and 0 bases from J, with 6 bases between. The DNA for the CDR3 is TGTGCCAGCAGTTCTTTTCTGAACACTGAAGCTTTCTTT. This gives the protein CASSSFLNTEAFF.

This clonotype was picked up a small number of times. The chain employs TRBV19 and TRBJ2-1; tentative D call: TRBD2 (5 bases). The germline V gene has CDR1 LNHDA and CDR2 SQIVND (reference sequence). Trimming shortened V by 3 bases and J by 6 bases, and 18 bases separated the two germline ends. The CDR3 consists of 16 residues. CDR3 sequence: CASSINRKASGNEQFF. DNA of the CDR3: TGTGCCAGTAGTATTAACCGAAAGGCCAGCGGCAATGAGCAGTTCTTC.

A few counts support this clonotype. V and J are TRBV7-2 and TRBJ2-7, with 12 bases lining up with TRBD2. The CDR3 loop spans 14 amino acids. The trim removed 8 bases at V and 1 base at J, leaving 3 bases unmatched. The germline V gene has CDR1 SGHTA and CDR2 FQGNSA. CDR3 protein: CASRLAGGSYEQYF. The CDR3 bases are TGTGCCAGCCGTCTAGCGGGGGGGTCCTACGAGCAGTACTTC.

The CDR3 loop reads CASTLTRGHRNQPQHF. The DNA of the CDR3 is TGTGCCAGTACCCTTACTCGGGGACACCGCAATCAGCCCCAGCATTTT. The chain links TRBV19 to TRBJ1-5, with D perhaps TRBD1 (6 bases). The V gene's germline CDR1 is LNHDA and CDR2 SQIVND (reference sequence). Trimming left V 7 bases short and J 2 bases short, with 18 bases between. The CDR3 loop spans 16 amino acids.

This clonotype was found many times. The chain is built from TRBV11-2 and TRBJ1-6; 11 nucleotides align to TRBD1. The V gene's germline CDR1 is SGHAT and CDR2 FQNNGV. The CDR3 has 14 amino acids. Trimming cost V 4 bases and J 8 bases; bases outside gene matches: 1. CDR3 region: CASSSGQGDSPLHF. Written as DNA, the CDR3 is TGTGCCAGCAGCTCGGGACAGGGGGATTCACCCCTCCACTTT.

This clonotype was seen ten or more times. The J gene is TRBJ1-6, the V gene TRBV11-3, with D unresolved. V lost 5 bases to trimming and J lost 13 bases, with 18 bases between them. Germline loops: CDR1 SGHNT, CDR2 YENEEA. The CDR3 loop spans 14 amino acids. The CDR3 DNA reads TGTGCCAGCAGCCCGGGGTCCCTGTCGAGGCCCCTCCACTTT. Translation: CASSPGSLSRPLHF.

This clonotype was counted at least ten times. CDR3 DNA sequence: TGTGCCATCGGTTTAGGGGAGACAGGGACTCCCTACGAGCAGTACTTC. Residues: CAIGLGETGTPYEQYF. The rearrangement uses TRBV10-3 and TRBJ2-7, with D maybe TRBD1 (7 bases). Trimming removed 8 bases at V and 2 bases at J, with 22 bases between. Germline V lookup: CDR1 ENHRY, CDR2 SYGVKD. There are 16 residues in the CDR3.

In its sample, this clonotype was seen a few times. The chain links TRBV6-5 to TRBJ1-2; 10 bases fit TRBD1. Trimming at V came to 3 bases and at J to 8 bases, leaving 6 bases not matched to a gene. Germline loops: CDR1 MNHEY, CDR2 SVGAGI. The CDR3 covers 14 residues. The CDR3 nucleotides read TGTGCCAGCAGTTATGGCGGGACAGGGGAAGGCTACACCTTC. Encoded protein: CASSYGGTGEGYTF.

V gene TRBV19 combines with J gene TRBJ1-2, with D unresolved. CDR3 length equals 12 residues. V shed 5 bases and J shed 8 bases, with 12 bases lying between them. Per the germline V gene, CDR1 is LNHDA and CDR2 is SQIVND (reference sequence). CDR3 DNA sequence: TGTGCCAGTAGTTTGTCAGGCTTAGGCTACACCTTC. Protein product: CASSLSGLGYTF.

This clonotype was seen repeatedly, ten times or more. The J gene is TRBJ2-7, the V gene TRBV7-9; D not resolved. V lost 4 bases and J 5 bases, leaving 9 bases between the germline ends. CDR3 size: 12 residues. Germline CDR1 and CDR2: SEHNR and FQNEAQ (reference sequence). CDR3 coding DNA: TGTGCCAGCAGCTCAACTTCAAACGAGCAGTACTTC. It is translated as CASSSTSNEQYF. The complete variable domain, with remaining parts taken from reference TRBV7-9 and TRBJ2-7, reads DTGVSQNPRHKITKRGQNVTFRCDPISEHNRLYWYRQTLGQGPEFLTYFQNEAQLEKSRLLSDRFSAERPKGSFSTLEIQRTEQGDSAMYLCASSSTSNEQYFGPGTRLTVT.

The genes are TRBV3-1 and TRBJ2-1, with 7 bases aligning to TRBD2. Germline V gene lookup returns CDR1 LGHDT and CDR2 YNNKEL (reference sequence). CDR3 length equals 18 residues. The junction had 14 bases not matched to a gene; V was cut back by 1 base and J by 5 bases. The CDR3 here is CASSQAPAGQGGHNEQFF. DNA for the CDR3: TGTGCCAGCAGCCAAGCCCCCGCCGGGCAGGGAGGGCACAATGAGCAGTTCTTC.

This clonotype was detected only a few times. This chain uses TRBV6-5 with TRBJ2-3; D is perhaps TRBD1 (5 bases). There are 13 residues in the CDR3. V dropped 10 bases and J dropped 1 base, with 12 bases sitting between them. Germline V gene lookup returns CDR1 MNHEY and CDR2 SVGAGI. The CDR3: CATSTRGTDTQYF. The DNA of the CDR3 is TGTGCCACCTCTACCAGGGGCACAGATACGCAGTATTTT.